The 27 T cell receptor beta chains listed next were all sequenced from one sample in a study of shared clonotypes between healthy human individuals. Assay used: immunoSEQ multiplex PCR; TCRdb lists only in-frame clones, some missing. The table records roughly 700,000 clones, roughly 87% of them present only once. The sequencing input was memory CD8+ T cells from PBMCs. Regarding subset: CD45RO+ cells pooled with CCR7-negative TemRA cells. These receptors originate from a man between 18 and 29 years old in good health. Some clones in this sample may be carry-over from other donors' samples.

Of note for this clone: The sample contains more than one DNA sequence encoding this CDR3. The chain couples TRBV19 to TRBJ1-1; possibly TRBD1 for D (6 bases). The germline V gene has CDR1 LNHDA and CDR2 SQIVND (reference sequence). The CDR3 runs 14 residues. V was pared by 1 base and J by 4 bases, with 10 bases between. CDR3 in DNA: TGTGCCAGTAGTATAGTCAGGGGAGGCACTGAAGCTTTCTTT. Its protein product is CASSIVRGGTEAFF.

V is TRBV7-8 and J is TRBJ1-1; 9 bases fit TRBD1. The length of the CDR3 is 12 residues. Germline V lookup: CDR1 SGHVS, CDR2 FQNEAQ. J gave up 6 bases and V 5 bases, and 1 base lay outside the gene matches. The CDR3 reads CASSTGGAEAFF. As DNA, the CDR3 is TGTGCCAGCAGCACAGGGGGCGCTGAAGCTTTCTTT.

The V call is TRBV7-6, the J call TRBJ1-1, with D possibly TRBD1 on 6 matching bases. Germline values: CDR1 SGHVS, CDR2 FNYEAQ. CDR3 length: 16 residues. The V end was cut by 2 bases, the J end by 0 bases, with 13 bases between. The CDR3: CASSLWDNRMNTEAFF. The CDR3 region has the DNA TGTGCCAGCAGCTTATGGGACAACCGTATGAACACTGAAGCTTTCTTT.

This chain links TRBV27 with TRBJ2-7; TRBD1 matches at 8 bases. The CDR3 is 14 residues long. V lost 5 bases to trimming and J lost 7 bases; unmatched junction nucleotides: 10. The V gene's germline CDR1 is MNHEY and CDR2 SMNVEV (reference sequence). The DNA for the CDR3 is TGTGCCAGCAGTCCGACAGGGGCCTACGTGGAGCAGTACTTC. It specifies CASSPTGAYVEQYF.

The chain recombines TRBV28 with TRBJ1-1; D is undetermined. This CDR3 has 15 residues. The V gene's germline CDR1 is MDHEN and CDR2 SYDVKM. Trimming stripped 1 base from V and 1 base from J, with 10 bases between. The CDR3: CASSLFGFSNTEAFF. The CDR3 DNA sequence: TGTGCCAGCAGTTTATTCGGGTTTTCGAACACTGAAGCTTTCTTT.

This chain connects TRBV7-8 to TRBJ2-3, with TRBD2 matching 8 bases. This CDR3 has 18 residues. Germline V CDR1 and CDR2: SGHVS, FQNEAQ. The V and J ends lost 6 bases and 1 base, in that order; junction bases with no gene match: 15. The CDR3 loop reads CASRRAGETPSGTDTQYF. In DNA, the CDR3 is TGTGCCAGCAGGAGAGCGGGAGAGACCCCCAGCGGCACAGATACGCAGTATTTT.

The genes are TRBV6-1 and TRBJ2-7; D is ambiguous. Trimming took off 2 bases at V and 3 bases at J, with 11 bases between the two ends. Germline CDR1 reads MNHNS; CDR2 reads SASEGT. This CDR3 region has 14 residues. In DNA form, the CDR3 reads TGTGCCAGCAGTGAATTCGACACCTACTACGAGCAGTACTTC. This gives the protein CASSEFDTYYEQYF.

Written as DNA, the CDR3 is TGTGCCAGTAGTATATGGGAGAATGAGCAGTTCTTC. It yields the protein CASSIWENEQFF. J is TRBJ2-1 and V is TRBV19; possibly TRBD2 for D (5 bases). The CDR3 extends over 12 amino acids. Germline-derived CDR1 and CDR2 are LNHDA and SQIVND (reference sequence). V gave up 2 bases and J gave up 7 bases, with 6 bases separating them.

The CDR3 sequence: CASSILAGASNEQFF. The CDR3 DNA reads as TGTGCCAGCAGCATCCTAGCGGGAGCCTCCAATGAGCAGTTCTTC. The J gene is TRBJ2-1, the V gene TRBV27; 10 nucleotides align to TRBD2. V trimming: 6 bases; J trimming: 6 bases; junction bases outside the gene matches: 8. CDR3 size: 15 residues. Germline CDR1 and CDR2: MNHEY and SMNVEV (reference sequence).

This chain connects TRBV27 to TRBJ1-1; D possibly corresponds to TRBD1 (5 bases). The ends were cut back, 6 bases at V and 6 bases at J, with 17 bases in the middle. Germline V CDR1 and CDR2: MNHEY, SMNVEV (reference sequence). The CDR3 has 14 residues. The CDR3 is CASSFGGGASEAFF. Here the CDR3 DNA reads TGTGCCAGCAGCTTCGGCGGGGGAGCCTCTGAAGCTTTCTTT.

This chain connects TRBV2 to TRBJ1-1; unclear D gene. The V and J ends lost 2 bases and 1 base respectively, with 11 bases between them. The length of the CDR3 is 15 residues. Germline V gene lookup returns CDR1 SNHLY and CDR2 FYNNEI. The CDR3 spells CASSERHRQNTEAFF. CDR3 DNA: TGTGCCAGCAGTGAAAGGCACAGACAGAACACTGAAGCTTTCTTT.

The rearrangement links TRBV5-1 to TRBJ2-5; D uncertain. CDR1 and CDR2 (germline): SGHRS, YFSETQ. The V gene lost 7 bases and the J gene lost 6 bases, with 19 bases spanning the gap. This CDR3 spans 14 amino acids. CDR3 sequence (DNA): TGCGCCAGCGAACCGCCGCAAGGTCGGAAGACCCAGTACTTC. It translates to CASEPPQGRKTQYF.

V usage is TRBV29-1 and J usage is TRBJ1-1; D remains ambiguous. The CDR3 consists of 16 residues. Germline lookup yields CDR1 SQVTM and CDR2 ANQGSEA. Trimming stripped 7 bases from V and 0 bases from J, with 21 bases between. CDR3: CSARSGRAFLNTEAFF. In DNA, the CDR3 is TGCAGCGCACGCTCCGGGAGGGCTTTCTTGAACACTGAAGCTTTCTTT.

This clone was detected only once. The genes are TRBV27 and TRBJ2-1; 8 bases line up with TRBD2. The CDR3 has 15 residues. The J segment lost 8 bases and the V segment lost 5 bases, leaving 11 bases of the junction unmatched. CDR1 MNHEY and CDR2 SMNVEV come from the germline V gene (reference sequence). The CDR3 DNA is TGTGCCAGCAGTATAACCCGGGGGGGTGGCGATGAGCAGTTCTTC. This codes for CASSITRGGGDEQFF.

The chain uses TRBV9 and TRBJ2-3; possibly TRBD2 for D (5 bases). The CDR3 is 15 amino acids. Deletions cut 3 bases from V and 4 bases from J, with 15 bases between. The V gene's germline CDR1 is SGDLS and CDR2 YYNGEE. The CDR3 reads CASSDTIGRSDTQYF. The CDR3 DNA is TGTGCCAGCAGCGACACGATAGGGAGATCAGATACGCAGTATTTT.

The chain joins TRBV19 to TRBJ1-1; D not certain. V was clipped by 3 bases and J by 0 bases, with 11 bases between them. This CDR3 has 15 residues. Per the germline V gene, CDR1 is LNHDA and CDR2 is SQIVND (reference sequence). CDR3 loop: CASSISPWLNTEAFF. CDR3 in DNA: TGTGCCAGTAGTATCAGTCCGTGGTTGAACACTGAAGCTTTCTTT.

The CDR3 DNA sequence: TGTGCCAGCAGTATCCCCAAGCGGGAGGGGATCTGGGAGCTGTTTTTT. Amino acids: CASSIPKREGIWELFF. The chain is built from TRBV28 and TRBJ2-2; 10 nucleotides align to TRBD2. The CDR3 is made up of 16 amino acids. Trimming took 5 bases from V and 9 from J; bases not matched to a gene: 12. CDR1 is MDHEN and CDR2 is SYDVKM in the germline V gene.

The rearrangement joins TRBV18 to TRBJ2-7; D is undetermined. This CDR3 is 15 amino acids long. Trimming cost V 0 bases and J 2 bases, with 11 bases left between them. Per germline, CDR1 KGHSH and CDR2 LQKENI. This CDR3 reads CASSPPGFSTYEQYF. The CDR3, as DNA: TGTGCCAGCTCACCACCAGGGTTTTCTACCTACGAGCAGTACTTC.

V is TRBV6-4 and J is TRBJ2-1; 12 positions agree with TRBD2. CDR1 and CDR2 (germline): MRHNA, SNTAGT. J gave up 5 bases and V 5 bases, and 10 bases lay outside the gene matches. This CDR3 is 17 amino acids long. Written as DNA, the CDR3 is TGTGCCAGCAGTCCACGGACTAGCGGGATTCTCGACAATGAGCAGTTCTTC. Encoded protein: CASSPRTSGILDNEQFF.

This clone was seen a single time. The chain combines TRBV6-1 with TRBJ1-2, with 8 bases lining up with TRBD1. CDR1 is MNHNS and CDR2 is SASEGT in the germline V gene. V dropped 4 bases and J dropped 2; count of bases not matched to a gene: 3. This CDR3 region has 14 residues. In DNA, the CDR3 is TGTGCCAGCAGTGTTGGACAGGGCAACTATGGCTACACCTTC. This translates into CASSVGQGNYGYTF.

Many counts were recorded for this clone. The V call is TRBV19, the J call TRBJ1-1; no definite D call. The CDR3 covers 15 residues. V lost 7 bases to trimming and J lost 5 bases, with 20 bases between them. Germline CDR1 LNHDA, CDR2 SQIVND (reference sequence). The CDR3 region is CASTPSPGELTEAFF. The CDR3 nucleotides are TGTGCCAGTACCCCTTCCCCCGGGGAGCTGACTGAAGCTTTCTTT.

This chain connects TRBV29-1 to TRBJ2-5; no definite D call. Germline CDR1 is SQVTM and CDR2 is ANQGSEA. Trimming shortened V by 6 bases and J by 5 bases, and 7 bases separated the two germline ends. CDR3 length: 10 amino acids. The CDR3, as DNA: TGCAGCGTACGACACGAGACCCAGTACTTC. This sequence encodes CSVRHETQYF.

The chain carries TRBV7-9 and TRBJ2-1, with 14 bases aligning to TRBD2. The CDR3 runs 16 residues. The germline V gene encodes CDR1 SEHNR and CDR2 FQNEAQ (reference sequence). J gave up 7 bases and V 5 bases, and 7 bases lay outside the gene matches. The CDR3 DNA reads as TGTGCCAGCAGCACCGGGACTAGCGGGAGACTTAATGAGCAGTTCTTC. Its protein is CASSTGTSGRLNEQFF.

This chain joins TRBV6-5 and TRBJ1-1, with a possible D match to TRBD1 (6 bases). Germline CDR1 and CDR2: MNHEY and SVGAGI. CDR3 size: 14 residues. Trimming stripped 4 bases from V and 0 bases from J, with 9 bases between. The CDR3 DNA reads TGTGCCAGCAGTTCACAGGGAATGAACACTGAAGCTTTCTTT. It codes for CASSSQGMNTEAFF.

The CDR3 DNA is TGTGCCAGCAGCCCAGGGGGCCAGACTGGAAACACCATATATTTT. It translates to CASSPGGQTGNTIYF. The V and J genes are TRBV9 and TRBJ1-3; TRBD1 aligns across 8 bases. CDR1 and CDR2 (germline): SGDLS, YYNGEE. V lost 4 bases, J lost 2 bases, and 5 bases stayed unmatched. The CDR3 has 15 residues.

This clone was seen just once. This chain uses TRBV27 with TRBJ2-7; D not certain. The CDR3 sequence is 14 residues long. V gave up 0 bases and J gave up 5 bases, with 11 bases separating them. Germline values: CDR1 MNHEY, CDR2 SMNVEV (reference sequence). The CDR3 DNA is TGTGCCAGCAGTTTATCTGTGACCGTGGACGAGCAGTACTTC. It codes for CASSLSVTVDEQYF.

CDR3 in amino acids: CAYTTGASNEQYF. As DNA, the CDR3 is TGTGCCTACACGACAGGGGCGTCCAACGAGCAGTACTTC. The chain combines TRBV30 with TRBJ2-7; 8 bases line up with TRBD1. CDR1 GTSNPN and CDR2 SVGIG come from the germline V gene (reference sequence). This CDR3 has 13 residues. The J segment lost 5 bases and the V segment lost 7 bases, leaving 10 bases of the junction unmatched.